This TCR beta chain was retrieved from a study of early T cells in non-severe SARS-CoV-2 infection. This clonotype has just a few counts. From the 5' RACE reads, TCRdb called clonotypes with MiXCR, one entry per CDR3 protein. The repertoire consists of tens of thousands of distinct CDR3 sequences, with approximately 11% occurring once and the leading ten covering around 14%. Germline V gene lookup returns CDR1 MNHEY and CDR2 SVGAGI. The CDR3 runs 17 residues. Between the trimmed V and J ends, which lost 0 bases and 4 bases, there was a span of 16 bases. The chain carries TRBV6-5 and TRBJ1-3; possibly TRBD1 for D (5 bases). This TCR came from an adult who was a healthcare worker with PCR-confirmed SARS-CoV-2 infection or an uninfected control (not recorded which). The sample taken for sequencing was whole blood. The CDR3 sequence: CASSYSFGGGVGNTIYF. In DNA, the CDR3 is TGTGCCAGCAGTTACTCGTTCGGGGGTGGTGTGGGAAACACCATATATTTT.